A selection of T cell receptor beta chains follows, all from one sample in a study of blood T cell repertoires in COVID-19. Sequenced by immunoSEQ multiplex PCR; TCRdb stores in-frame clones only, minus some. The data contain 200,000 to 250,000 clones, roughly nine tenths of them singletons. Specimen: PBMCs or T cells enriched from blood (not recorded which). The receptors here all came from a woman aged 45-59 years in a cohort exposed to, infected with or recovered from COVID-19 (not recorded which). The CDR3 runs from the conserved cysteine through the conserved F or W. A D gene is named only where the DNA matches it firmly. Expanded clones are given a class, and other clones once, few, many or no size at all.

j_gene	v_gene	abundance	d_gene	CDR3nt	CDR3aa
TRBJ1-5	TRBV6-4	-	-	TGTGCCAGCAGTGACTTGCCAGGTCAGCCCCAGCATTTT	CASSDLPGQPQHF
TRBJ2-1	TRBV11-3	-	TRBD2	TGTGCCAGCAGCTTGGAGCCGACTAGCGGGGGGGGCAATGAGCAGTTCTTC	CASSLEPTSGGGNEQFF
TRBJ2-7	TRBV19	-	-	TGTGCCAGTCGAACGAAAGGAGGGGCCGCTTCCTACGAGCAGTACTTC	CASRTKGGAASYEQYF
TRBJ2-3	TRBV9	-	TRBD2	TGTGCCAGCAGCGAGGGACTAGTGACAGATACGCAGTATTTT	CASSEGLVTDTQYF
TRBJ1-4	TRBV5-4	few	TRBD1	TGTGCCAGCAGCTCGGGACAGGGGACTGAAAAACTGTTTTTT	CASSSGQGTEKLFF
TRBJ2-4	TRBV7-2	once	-	TGTGCCAGCAGCCAAGGGAGTTTAGGCAAAAACATTCAGTACTTC	CASSQGSLGKNIQYF
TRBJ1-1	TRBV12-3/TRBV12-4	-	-	TGTGCCATTACGGTTTTGCGCACTGAAGCTTTCTTT	CAITVLRTEAFF
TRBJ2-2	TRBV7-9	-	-	TGTGCCAGCAGCCCGTCGCTTGGGGCATCCGGGGAGCTGTTTTTT	CASSPSLGASGELFF
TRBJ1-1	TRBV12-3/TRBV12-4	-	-	TGTGCCAGCAGTCTGACAGCGAACACTGAAGCTTTCTTT	CASSLTANTEAFF
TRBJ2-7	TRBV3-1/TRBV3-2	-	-	TGTGCCAGCAGCCAAGTACCCCTACGCGAGCAGTACTTC	CASSQVPLREQYF
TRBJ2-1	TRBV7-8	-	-	TGTGCCAGCAGCAACCTGGACAGAGGCTCCTACAATGAGCAGTTCTTC	CASSNLDRGSYNEQFF
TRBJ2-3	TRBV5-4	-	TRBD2	TGTGCCAGCAGCTTGGCGCTAGCGGGGGACCGAAATACGCAGTATTTT	CASSLALAGDRNTQYF
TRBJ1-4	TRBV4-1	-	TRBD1	TGCGCCAGCAGCGTGGGACAGAGTAAACTGTTTTTT	CASSVGQSKLFF
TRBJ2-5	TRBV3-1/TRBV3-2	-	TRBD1	TGTGCCAGCAGCCAAGAACGACAGGGGGCATGGGAGACCCAGTACTTC	CASSQERQGAWETQYF
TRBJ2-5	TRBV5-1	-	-	TGCGCCAGCAGCCCCGATAAGGTCGAGGGGACCCAGTACTTC	CASSPDKVEGTQYF
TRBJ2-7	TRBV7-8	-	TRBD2	TGTGCCAGCAGCTTAGGACTAGCCCCCCACGAGCAGTACTTC	CASSLGLAPHEQYF
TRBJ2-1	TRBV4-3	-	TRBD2	TGCGCCAGCAGCCAGGACAGGGTCTTGCCTAGCGGGGGGCTCACATACAATGAGCAGTTCTTC	CASSQDRVLPSGGLTYNEQFF
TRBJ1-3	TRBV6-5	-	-	TGTGCCAGCAGTTACCGCCCCAGGCTTGACACCATATATTTT	CASSYRPRLDTIYF
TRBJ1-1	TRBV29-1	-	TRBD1	TGCAGCGTTGTTCCCCTACTGGACAGGGACATGACTGAAGCTTTCTTT	CSVVPLLDRDMTEAFF
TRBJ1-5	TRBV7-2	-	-	TGTGCCAGCAGCCTAGTGGAGGGTTACCAGCCCCAGCATTTT	CASSLVEGYQPQHF
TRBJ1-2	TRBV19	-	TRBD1	TGTGCCTCCAAAGGACAGGGTGTCAATGGCTACACCTTC	CASKGQGVNGYTF
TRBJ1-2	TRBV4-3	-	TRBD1	TGCGCCAGCAGCCGGGCAGGGGGCAACTATGGCTACACCTTC	CASSRAGGNYGYTF
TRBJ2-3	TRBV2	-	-	TGTGCCAGCAGTGGGCAGGGCACAGATACGCAGTATTTT	CASSGQGTDTQYF
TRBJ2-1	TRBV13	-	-	TGTGCCAGCAGCCCATACCGGGGGTCGTACAATGAGCAGTTCTTC	CASSPYRGSYNEQFF
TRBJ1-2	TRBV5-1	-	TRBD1	TGCGCCAGCAGCTTCCGACAGGGGCCGGGGGCTAACTATGGCTACACCTTC	CASSFRQGPGANYGYTF
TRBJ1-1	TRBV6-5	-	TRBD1	TGTGCCAGCACCTTCGGACAGGGGGCGAACACTGAAGCTTTCTTT	CASTFGQGANTEAFF
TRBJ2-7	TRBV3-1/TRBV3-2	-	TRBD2	TGTGCCAGCCCAGATAGTAGCGAGCGGGGGGAGCAGTACTTC	CASPDSSERGEQYF